The T cell receptor (beta chain) described here comes from a study of identical twins. General study results and limits: Clonotypes of the beta chain that were abundant in cord blood carried fewer insertions (memory repertoires showed none). It was cross-sectional statistical analysis, not following the same donors, that the conclusions relied on. The study found weaker excess twin sharing in beta out-of-frame sequences.

A remark on this clonotype: Antigen specificity is unknown.

The CDR3 has 14 amino acids. Germline V gene data show CDR1 as DFQATT and CDR2 as SNEGSKA (reference sequence). With 2 bases removed from V and 2 bases from J, the gap between germline ends came to 12 bases. Every one of the donors was a healthy Caucasian. TCRdb redid the calling of the 5' RACE reads with MiXCR, one entry per CDR3 protein. The sample yields 1.5 million to 2 million distinct CDR3 sequences, about 32% seen once. The sequence derives from a newborn girl in good health. The sample taken for sequencing was cord blood. The chain employs TRBV20-1 and TRBJ1-2; D unresolved. The CDR3 spells CSARPHTTNYGYTF. CDR3 sequence (DNA): TGCAGTGCTAGACCGCATACTACCAACTATGGCTACACCTTC.